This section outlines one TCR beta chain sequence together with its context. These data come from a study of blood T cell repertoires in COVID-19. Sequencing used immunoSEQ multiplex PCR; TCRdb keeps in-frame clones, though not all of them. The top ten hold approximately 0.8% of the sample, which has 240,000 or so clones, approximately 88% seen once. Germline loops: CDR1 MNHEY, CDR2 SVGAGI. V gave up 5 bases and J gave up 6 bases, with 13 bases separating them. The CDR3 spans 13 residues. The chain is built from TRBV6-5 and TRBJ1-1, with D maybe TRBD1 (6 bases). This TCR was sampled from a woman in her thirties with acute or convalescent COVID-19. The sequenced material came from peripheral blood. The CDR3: CASSRGQPPEAFF. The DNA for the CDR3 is TGTGCCAGCAGTAGAGGACAGCCGCCTGAAGCTTTCTTT.